The rows below give T cell receptor beta chains drawn from one sample of a study of shared clonotypes between healthy human individuals. TCRdb's table, derived via immunoSEQ multiplex PCR, lists solely in-frame clones and lacks some. The data show about 2.3 million clones, over 85% seen once. The sequenced sample consisted of naive CD4+ T cells from PBMCs. The receptors stem from a man between 18 and 35 years old in good health. Some clones in this sample may be carry-over from other donors' samples. CDR3s include the opening cysteine and the closing phenylalanine or tryptophan. D genes are given only for firm matches. Size is omitted from some rows. Given values are once, few, many or a class for expanded clones.

TRBJ1-2,-,-,TRBV19,CASSITRLWGYGYTF,TGTGCCAGTAGTATAACCCGGCTATGGGGCTATGGCTACACCTTC
TRBJ1-3,-,-,TRBV9,CASSVQGTGNTIYF,TGTGCCAGCAGCGTACAGGGAACTGGAAACACCATATATTTT
TRBJ1-2,-,-,TRBV28,CASGIDRGAGGYTF,TGTGCCAGCGGGATCGACCGTGGGGCTGGAGGCTACACCTTC
TRBJ2-3,once,TRBD1,TRBV28,CASSLVGRGNTDTQYF,TGTGCCAGCAGTTTAGTCGGCAGGGGGAACACAGATACGCAGTATTTT
TRBJ2-6,-,-,TRBV7-9,CASSFAEGTGANVLTF,TGTGCCAGCAGCTTCGCCGAGGGGACTGGGGCCAACGTCCTGACTTTC
TRBJ2-1,-,-,TRBV5-1,CASSGNSGNEQFF,TGCGCCAGCAGCGGAAACTCAGGCAATGAGCAGTTCTTC
TRBJ2-5,-,TRBD2,TRBV10-3,CAISEGASGRSQETQYF,TGTGCCATCAGTGAGGGCGCTAGCGGGCGGTCCCAAGAGACCCAGTACTTC
TRBJ2-2,-,TRBD2,TRBV5-1,CASRRLAGEEKDTGELFF,TGCGCCAGCAGGCGACTAGCGGGAGAAGAGAAGGACACCGGGGAGCTGTTTTTT
TRBJ2-1,once,-,TRBV28,CGHSSATFNEQFF,TGTGGCCACTCTAGCGCGACTTTCAATGAGCAGTTCTTC
TRBJ1-4,-,-,TRBV29-1,CSVFLQGTNEKLFF,TGCAGCGTTTTCCTACAGGGAACTAATGAAAAACTGTTTTTT
TRBJ2-7,-,TRBD1,TRBV7-6,CASSLRGGQGAFEQYF,TGTGCCAGCAGCTTACGTGGTGGACAGGGGGCGTTCGAGCAGTACTTC
TRBJ2-3,once,-,TRBV7-2,CASSSRAGGADTQYF,TGTGCCAGCAGCTCAAGAGCGGGTGGTGCAGATACGCAGTATTTT
TRBJ2-1,-,TRBD2,TRBV12-5,CASGPDLAVSYNEQFF,TGTGCTAGTGGTCCCGACCTAGCGGTGTCCTACAATGAGCAGTTCTTC
TRBJ2-2,-,-,TRBV7-7,CASSPRLDPSNTGELFF,TGTGCCAGCAGCCCCAGACTAGACCCCTCGAACACCGGGGAGCTGTTTTTT
TRBJ1-1,few,-,TRBV6-5,CASSNRALTEAFF,TGTGCCAGCAGTAACCGGGCTCTTACTGAAGCTTTCTTT
TRBJ2-1,-,-,TRBV25-1,CASSATSLYEQFF,TGTGCCAGCAGTGCTACTAGTTTATACGAGCAGTTCTTC
TRBJ1-1,-,-,TRBV25-1,CASSDLAAGDTEAFF,TGTGCCAGCAGTGACCTAGCGGCTGGCGACACTGAAGCTTTCTTT
TRBJ1-4,few,TRBD1,TRBV4-2,CASSRRTGKGEKLFF,TGTGCCAGCAGCCGCAGGACAGGGAAGGGGGAAAAACTGTTTTTT
TRBJ2-2,-,-,TRBV4-2,CASSQDPGAWAGELFF,TGTGCCAGCAGCCAAGATCCGGGGGCCTGGGCCGGGGAGCTGTTTTTT
TRBJ1-2,-,-,TRBV7-9,CASSYNMVREGYTF,TGTGCCAGCAGCTACAACATGGTTAGGGAAGGCTACACCTTC
TRBJ1-1,-,-,TRBV7-2,CASSPPTVLNTEAFF,TGTGCCAGCAGCCCCCCGACAGTTCTGAACACTGAAGCTTTCTTT
TRBJ1-1,-,-,TRBV7-9,CASSSLSVDTEAFF,TGTGCCAGCAGCTCCCTTAGCGTGGACACTGAAGCTTTCTTT
TRBJ2-2,once,TRBD2,TRBV9,CASSVTSGVNTGELFF,TGTGCCAGCAGCGTAACTAGCGGGGTTAACACCGGGGAGCTGTTTTTT
TRBJ2-1,-,-,TRBV6-1,CASSVQVGVYNEQFF,TGTGCCAGCAGCGTACAGGTTGGTGTCTACAATGAGCAGTTCTTC
TRBJ2-2,-,-,TRBV5-1,CASSPLVRQNTGELFF,TGCGCCAGCAGCCCACTAGTGAGACAGAACACCGGGGAGCTGTTTTTT